What follows are 8 T cell receptor beta chains derived from one specimen sequenced in a study of T cells after yellow fever vaccination. TCRdb used MiXCR to reprocess the 5' RACE reads, holding one entry per CDR3 protein. The sample carries a few hundred thousand distinct CDR3 sequences, about 7.8% recorded once. The specimen comprised PBMCs, sampled about 41 days after the first yellow fever vaccination. The source of these receptors is a man younger than 30 who received the YFV17D yellow fever vaccine.

This clonotype was observed a handful of times. The chain is built from TRBV30 and TRBJ1-4; 7 bases align to TRBD1. In germline, CDR1 is GTSNPN, CDR2 SVGIG (reference sequence). The CDR3 extends over 13 amino acids. J gave up 5 bases and V 5 bases, and 5 bases lay outside the gene matches. The CDR3 DNA follows: TGTGCCTGGCACAGGGGCAGGAATGAAAAACTGTTTTTT. It yields the protein CAWHRGRNEKLFF.

V usage is TRBV29-1 and J usage is TRBJ2-7, with D possibly matching TRBD2 (5 bases). V was clipped by 0 bases and J by 1 base, with 13 bases between them. Germline CDR1 SQVTM, CDR2 ANQGSEA. CDR3 length: 15 amino acids. The DNA of the CDR3 is TGCAGCGTTGAAGATGGTCGGGGTCGTTCCTACGAGCAGTACTTC. Encoded protein: CSVEDGRGRSYEQYF.

The chain uses TRBV12-3 or TRBV12-4 and TRBJ2-5; D not certain. Between the trimmed V and J ends, which lost 5 bases and 0 bases, there was a span of 10 bases. The CDR3 runs 14 residues. The CDR3 is CASSPWVNQETQYF. The DNA of the CDR3 is TGTGCCAGCAGTCCGTGGGTTAACCAAGAGACCCAGTACTTC.

The chain uses TRBV4-1 and TRBJ2-2; D is ambiguous. Per germline, CDR1 MGHRA and CDR2 YSYEKL. The CDR3 has 14 residues. Trimming removed 1 base from V and 7 bases from J, with 10 bases in between. CDR3 in amino acids: CASSQVGPDGELFF. The CDR3 coding sequence is TGCGCCAGCAGCCAAGTCGGGCCGGACGGGGAGCTGTTTTTT.

Details on this clonotype: The junction departs from the called germline gene at one end, perhaps through a read error. The J gene is TRBJ2-3, the V gene TRBV30, with TRBD1 matching over 7 bases. Germline V gene sequence: CDR1 GTSNPN, CDR2 SVGIG (reference sequence). The length of the CDR3 is 13 residues. The CDR3 DNA is TGTGCCAGGAGTCTAGGGGGCGCAGATACGCAGTATTTT. It translates to CARSLGGADTQYF.

At least ten counts were recorded for this clonotype. The chain has TRBV28 and TRBJ2-4, with a possible D match to TRBD2 (6 bases). The CDR3 sequence is 15 residues long. Trimming shortened V by 2 bases and J by 5 bases, and 13 bases separated the two germline ends. CDR1 is MDHEN and CDR2 is SYDVKM in the germline V gene. The CDR3 region has the DNA TGTGCCAGCAGTTTAACCTTGGGAGGCGAAAACATTCAGTACTTC. This gives the protein CASSLTLGGENIQYF.

This clonotype has more than one count but fewer than ten. The rearrangement links TRBV5-4 to TRBJ1-1, with 9 bases identical to TRBD1. With 4 bases clipped from V and 1 base from J, the junction kept 5 bases outside the gene matches. Germline CDR1 and CDR2: SGHNT and YYREEE (reference sequence). The CDR3 spans 15 residues. CDR3 sequence: CASSGQGRGNTEAFF. The DNA for the CDR3 is TGTGCCAGCAGCGGACAGGGGCGCGGGAACACTGAAGCTTTCTTT.

This rearrangement joins TRBV7-2 to TRBJ2-5; a possible D gene is TRBD2 (6 bases). The CDR3 runs 15 residues. V was trimmed by 3 bases and J by 5 bases, leaving 16 bases between them. Germline V lookup: CDR1 SGHTA, CDR2 FQGNSA. CDR3 region: CASSFSGTNGETQYF. Here the CDR3 DNA reads TGTGCCAGCAGCTTTAGCGGTACCAACGGGGAGACCCAGTACTTC.